Here is one T cell receptor (beta chain) with its context. This specimen belongs to a study of shared clonotypes between healthy human individuals. This CDR3 contains 14 residues. The ends were cut back, 6 bases at V and 2 bases at J, with 10 bases in the middle. CDR1 is KGHSH, CDR2 LQKENI, per germline. The study ran the assay at deep level. Clones were read by immunoSEQ multiplex PCR, and TCRdb kept only the in-frame ones, dropping some. Among roughly 2.5 million clones, more than 90% were seen once, and the ten largest hold about 0.13%. The chain employs TRBV18 and TRBJ2-2; D unclear. The TCR originated in a man younger than 35 in good health. The specimen sequenced was naive CD4+ T cells sorted from blood. As to subset: CD45RA+ positively selected. The CDR3 DNA reads as TGTGCCAGCTCCGGGTTTGTCAACACCGGGGAGCTGTTTTTT. Amino acid sequence: CASSGFVNTGELFF.